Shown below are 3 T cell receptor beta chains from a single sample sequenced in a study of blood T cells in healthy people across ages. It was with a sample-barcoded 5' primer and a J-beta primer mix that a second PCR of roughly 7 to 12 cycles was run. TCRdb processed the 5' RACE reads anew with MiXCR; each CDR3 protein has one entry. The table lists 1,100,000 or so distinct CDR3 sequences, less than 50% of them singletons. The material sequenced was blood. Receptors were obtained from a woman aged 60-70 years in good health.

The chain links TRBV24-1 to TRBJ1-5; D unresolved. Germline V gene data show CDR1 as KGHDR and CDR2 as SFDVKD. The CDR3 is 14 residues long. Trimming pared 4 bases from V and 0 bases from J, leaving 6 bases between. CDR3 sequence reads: CATSEISSNQPQHF. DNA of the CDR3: TGTGCCACCAGTGAGATCAGTAGCAATCAGCCCCAGCATTTT.

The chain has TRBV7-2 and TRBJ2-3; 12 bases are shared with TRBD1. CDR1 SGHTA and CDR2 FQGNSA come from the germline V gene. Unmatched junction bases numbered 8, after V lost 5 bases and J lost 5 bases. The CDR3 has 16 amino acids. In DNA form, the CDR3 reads TGTGCCAGCAGCCCTGGCGGGACAGGGGGCGGAGATACGCAGTATTTT. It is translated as CASSPGGTGGGDTQYF. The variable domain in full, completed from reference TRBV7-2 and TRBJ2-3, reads GAGVSQSPSNKVTEKGKDVELRCDPISGHTALYWYRQSLGQGLEFLIYFQGNSAPDKSGLPSDRFSAERTGGSVSTLTIQRTQQEDSAVYLCASSPGGTGGGDTQYFGPGTRLTVL.

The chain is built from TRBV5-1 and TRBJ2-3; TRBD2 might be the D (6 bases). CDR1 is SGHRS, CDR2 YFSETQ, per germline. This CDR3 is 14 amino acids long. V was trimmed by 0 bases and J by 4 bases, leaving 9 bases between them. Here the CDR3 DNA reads TGCGCCAGCAGCTTGGACTGGGGGGCAGATACGCAGTATTTT. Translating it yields CASSLDWGADTQYF.